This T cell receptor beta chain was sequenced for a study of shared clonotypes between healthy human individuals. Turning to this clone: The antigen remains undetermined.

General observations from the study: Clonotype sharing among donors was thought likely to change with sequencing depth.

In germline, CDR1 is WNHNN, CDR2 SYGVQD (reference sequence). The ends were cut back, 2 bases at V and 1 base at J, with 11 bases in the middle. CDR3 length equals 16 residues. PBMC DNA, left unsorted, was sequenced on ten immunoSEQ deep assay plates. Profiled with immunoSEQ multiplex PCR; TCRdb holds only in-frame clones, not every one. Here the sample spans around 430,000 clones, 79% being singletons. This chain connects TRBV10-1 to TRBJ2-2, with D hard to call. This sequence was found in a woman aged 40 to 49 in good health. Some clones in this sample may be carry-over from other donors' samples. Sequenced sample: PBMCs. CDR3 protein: CASSEIETLNTGELFF. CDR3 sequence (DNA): TGCGCCAGCAGTGAGATCGAGACATTGAACACCGGGGAGCTGTTTTTT.